This TCR beta chain was sequenced for a study of blood T cells in healthy people across ages. Broader study findings: Unknown CMV status may confound age-related changes in expanded clones.

This clonotype was found many times. Its specificity is not known. V was shortened by 6 bases and J by 0 bases, with 15 bases between the two germline ends. From germline, CDR1 is MNHEY and CDR2 SMNVEV (reference sequence). This CDR3 has 15 residues. Together with a sample-barcoded 5' primer, a J-beta primer mix was included in a second PCR lasting about 6 to 12 cycles. Every sample returned 2.5 million or more CDR3-containing paired-end reads. MiXCR was run by TCRdb on the 5' RACE reads, yielding one entry per CDR3 protein. The repertoire has some 940,000 distinct CDR3 sequences, 25% to 30% of them found once; the top ten carry 9.5% to 13%. These same records also appear under a second study, on T cells of mothers and their children. That publication notes: Every mother produced more than 8.5 million TCR beta CDR3 reads, whereas every child provided several million.

The receptor was derived from a woman aged 35 to 49 in good health. The sample comprised blood. This chain uses TRBV27 with TRBJ2-7; unclear D gene. Written as DNA, the CDR3 is TGTGCCAGCAGCCCTAGTGGGGTGAGCTCCTACGAGCAGTACTTC. As protein: CASSPSGVSSYEQYF.